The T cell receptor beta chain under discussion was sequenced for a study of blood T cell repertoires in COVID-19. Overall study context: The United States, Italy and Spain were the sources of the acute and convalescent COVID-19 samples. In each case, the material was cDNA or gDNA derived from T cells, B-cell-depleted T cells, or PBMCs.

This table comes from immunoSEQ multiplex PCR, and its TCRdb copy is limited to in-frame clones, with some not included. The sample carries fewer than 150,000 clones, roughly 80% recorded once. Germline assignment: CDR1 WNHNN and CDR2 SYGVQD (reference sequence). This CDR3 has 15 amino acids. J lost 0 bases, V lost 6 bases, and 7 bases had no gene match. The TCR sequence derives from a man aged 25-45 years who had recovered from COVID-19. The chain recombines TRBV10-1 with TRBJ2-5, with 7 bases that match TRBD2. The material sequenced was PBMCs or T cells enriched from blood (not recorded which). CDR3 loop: CASSEGGPHQETQYF. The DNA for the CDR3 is TGCGCCAGCAGCGAGGGAGGGCCTCACCAAGAGACCCAGTACTTC.